The 18 T cell receptor beta chains given below trace back to one sample, sequenced in a study of T-cell reconstitution after alpha-beta-depleted transplantation in children (dated by TCRdb to 2016 to 2017). Library generation was performed with PCR. Sequencing was performed on an Illumina HiSeq 2500. To normalize quantification of the TCRbeta repertoire, the TCR libraries were built with molecular barcoding that relied on unique molecular identifiers. TCRdb reprocessed the public reads (quality trimming at Q25 with fastp, clone calling with MiXCR) and kept in-frame beta chains. Rows with one shared CDR3 protein collapse into an entry with the most common genes and DNA. Within this sample are around 480,000 distinct CDR3 sequences, with 32% of them counted one time only. Around 2.3% of the sample lies in the top ten. Sequencing used PBMCs from the stem cell graft donor, obtained from the stem cell graft. These receptors were collected from a human donor who donated a stem cell graft to a child with aplastic anemia.

The J gene is TRBJ2-3, the V gene TRBV2; D may be TRBD2 (7 bases). CDR1 SNHLY and CDR2 FYNNEI come from the germline V gene. Trimming left V 6 bases short and J 3 bases short, with 22 bases between. This CDR3 region has 17 residues. Written as DNA, the CDR3 is TGTGCCAGCAGCCAGGACGGGTTAGGGAGGGGGACAGATACGCAGTATTTT. It yields the protein CASSQDGLGRGTDTQYF. The full variable domain, rest sourced from reference TRBV2 and TRBJ2-3, is EPEVTQTPSHQVTQMGQEVILRCVPISNHLYFYWYRQILGQKVEFLVSFYNNEISEKSEIFDDQFSVERPDGSNFTLKIRSTKLEDSAMYFCASSQDGLGRGTDTQYFGPGTRLTVL.

This clonotype was seen a handful of times. The chain recombines TRBV4-3 with TRBJ2-7; TRBD2 agrees at 9 bases. The CDR3 has 15 residues. Germline trimming cut 0 bases from V and 5 bases from J; bases unmatched to any gene: 5. Looked up from germline, CDR1 is LGHNA and CDR2 is YSLEER. CDR3 region: CASSQDRLAGNEQYF. The CDR3 DNA follows: TGCGCCAGCAGCCAAGATCGGCTAGCGGGGAACGAGCAGTACTTC.

The rearrangement joins TRBV7-2 to TRBJ2-5; possibly TRBD2 for D (6 bases). Germline loops: CDR1 SGHTA, CDR2 FQGNSA. CDR3 size: 15 residues. Between the trimmed V and J ends, which lost 1 base and 4 bases, there was a span of 13 bases. The DNA for the CDR3 is TGTGCCAGCAGCTTAGTGTCCTCTAGCGCAGAGACCCAGTACTTC. Translated, it gives CASSLVSSSAETQYF.

This clonotype was detected only a few times. CDR3 coding DNA: TGCGCCAGCAGCCAAGATGAATCAAGCGGTCCCTACAATGAGCAGTTCTTC. Translation gives CASSQDESSGPYNEQFF. This chain uses TRBV4-3 with TRBJ2-1; a weak D match, TRBD2 (5 bases). The CDR3 consists of 17 residues. CDR1 LGHNA and CDR2 YSLEER come from the germline V gene. The V end lost 0 bases, the J end lost 2 bases, and 14 bases lay between the germline ends.

The gene calls are TRBV29-1 and TRBJ1-2; D is possibly TRBD1 (6 bases). Germline CDR1 reads SQVTM; CDR2 reads ANQGSEA. The V and J ends lost 7 bases and 4 bases respectively, with 16 bases between them. The CDR3 runs to 13 residues. The CDR3 bases are TGCAGCGGGTTTGATCAGGGGAGCTATGGCTACACCTTC. Protein sequence: CSGFDQGSYGYTF.

The rearrangement uses TRBV7-2 and TRBJ1-2; 8 bases fit TRBD1. Germline CDR1 SGHTA, CDR2 FQGNSA. J lost 4 bases, V lost 5 bases, and 3 bases had no gene match. The CDR3 extends over 13 amino acids. The CDR3 region is CASSAGGGYGYTF. The CDR3 coding sequence is TGTGCCAGCAGCGCAGGGGGCGGCTATGGCTACACCTTC.

In nucleotides, the CDR3 is TGTGCCAGCAGGGAGCGTACTGAAGCTTTCTTT. This encodes CASRERTEAFF. The V and J genes are TRBV6-2 or TRBV6-3 and TRBJ1-1; D is ambiguous. V lost 6 bases and J lost 5, with 7 bases in between. The CDR3 contains 11 residues. CDR1 is MNHEY and CDR2 is SVGEGT in the germline V gene.

The V and J genes are TRBV12-3 or TRBV12-4 and TRBJ2-6; D may be TRBD1 or TRBD2 (8 bases each). This CDR3 has 19 residues. V lost 5 bases, J lost 3 bases, and 23 bases lay in between. The CDR3 reads CASSPIAGQVPDGANVLTF. DNA for the CDR3: TGTGCCAGCAGTCCTATAGCGGGACAGGTCCCTGATGGGGCCAACGTCCTGACTTTC.

V usage is TRBV20-1 and J usage is TRBJ2-7; 9 nucleotides match TRBD2. The junction had 5 bases not matched to a gene; V was cut back by 1 base and J by 1 base. This CDR3 comprises 15 residues. Looked up from germline, CDR1 is DFQATT and CDR2 is SNEGSKA (reference sequence). The CDR3 sequence is CSARGIAGDSYEQYF. The CDR3, as DNA: TGCAGTGCTAGAGGGATAGCGGGAGATTCCTACGAGCAGTACTTC.

The V gene is TRBV10-3, the J gene TRBJ2-7; 7 positions match TRBD2. The CDR3 sequence is 16 residues long. Germline CDR1 and CDR2: ENHRY and SYGVKD. The junction had 6 bases not matched to a gene; V was cut back by 1 base and J by 0 bases. CDR3 in DNA: TGTGCCATCAGTGAGTGGGAGGGTTCCAGCTCCTACGAGCAGTACGTC. Residues: CAISEWEGSSSYEQYV.

V and J are TRBV7-2 and TRBJ2-5; TRBD1 aligns across 8 bases. V lost 3 bases to trimming and J lost 5 bases; unmatched junction nucleotides: 8. CDR1 and CDR2 (germline): SGHTA, FQGNSA. The CDR3 spans 15 residues. Written as DNA, the CDR3 is TGTGCCAGCAGCTTGGGCAGGGGGCCTGTTGAGACCCAGTACTTC. This sequence encodes CASSLGRGPVETQYF.

This chain joins TRBV7-6 and TRBJ1-2, with D perhaps TRBD1 (6 bases). V lost 1 base and J lost 4, with 10 bases in between. Germline assignment: CDR1 SGHVS and CDR2 FNYEAQ. This CDR3 spans 14 amino acids. CDR3 protein: CASSLEAGAYGYTF. DNA of the CDR3: TGTGCCAGCAGCTTAGAAGCAGGGGCCTATGGCTACACCTTC.

This clonotype was found a few times. The gene calls are TRBV10-3 and TRBJ2-1, with TRBD2 identical over 9 bases. The CDR3 consists of 16 residues. The germline gives CDR1 ENHRY, CDR2 SYGVKD. Trimming removed 0 bases from V and 6 bases from J; junction bases left unmatched: 6. The CDR3 protein is CAISESLAGVLNEQFF. Written as DNA, the CDR3 is TGTGCCATCAGTGAGTCGTTAGCGGGAGTTCTCAATGAGCAGTTCTTC.

This clonotype was picked up a small number of times. The J gene is TRBJ2-1, the V gene TRBV7-9; 13 bases are shared with TRBD2. The CDR3 loop spans 16 amino acids. Per germline, CDR1 SEHNR and CDR2 FQNEAQ (reference sequence). V shed 2 bases, J shed 6 bases, and the junction held 4 bases outside the gene matches. CDR3: CASSLSGTSGVNEQFF. Written as DNA, the CDR3 is TGTGCCAGCAGCTTATCGGGGACTAGCGGGGTCAATGAGCAGTTCTTC.

The chain combines TRBV20-1 with TRBJ1-5; weak D call: TRBD1 (6 bases). The germline V gene has CDR1 DFQATT and CDR2 SNEGSKA (reference sequence). The CDR3 loop spans 14 amino acids. V lost 0 bases, J lost 4 bases, and 10 bases lay in between. The DNA of the CDR3 is TGCAGTGCTAGAGATGGACAGACTAATCAGCCCCAGCATTTT. Its protein is CSARDGQTNQPQHF.

V is TRBV12-3 or TRBV12-4 and J is TRBJ2-1; 14 bases are a match to TRBD2. CDR3 length equals 15 residues. The trim removed 6 bases at V and 7 bases at J, leaving 5 bases unmatched. The CDR3 sequence: CASSQRTSGRNEQFF. CDR3 DNA: TGTGCCAGCAGCCAGCGGACTAGCGGGAGGAATGAGCAGTTCTTC.

This clonotype was detected only a few times. The J gene is TRBJ1-1, the V gene TRBV11-2; no clear D. Germline-derived CDR1 and CDR2 are SGHAT and FQNNGV. CDR3 length: 15 amino acids. V lost 3 bases and J 1 base, leaving 12 bases between the germline ends. The CDR3 DNA is TGTGCCAGCAGCTTTTCAAGGGCCTCGAACACTGAAGCTTTCTTT. Translating gives CASSFSRASNTEAFF.

The chain has TRBV6-1 and TRBJ2-5, with 8 bases lining up with TRBD2. Germline values: CDR1 MNHNS, CDR2 SASEGT. Trimming took 6 bases from V and 2 from J; bases not matched to a gene: 8. This CDR3 is built from 15 residues. The CDR3 DNA follows: TGTGCCAGCAGGAACTTAGCGGGGAAACAAGAGACCCAGTACTTC. As protein: CASRNLAGKQETQYF.